What follows is one T cell receptor (beta chain) and its context. This specimen comes from a study of blood T cell repertoires in COVID-19. Background on the study: Researchers got acute and convalescent COVID-19 samples from the United States, Italy and Spain.

CDR3 size: 15 residues. Trimming took 3 bases from V and 6 from J; bases not matched to a gene: 4. Germline V gene data show CDR1 as LGHNT and CDR2 as FRNRAP. In the original workflow: Estimates of nucleated cell counts were drawn from the amplification of reference gene primers. The assay was immunoSEQ multiplex PCR, and TCRdb's table has in-frame clones only and misses some. The V and J calls and clone size are taken from that table; D and trimming were inferred from the DNA. The sample records tens of thousands of clones, approximately 90% being singletons. This clonotype was obtained from a woman older than 75 with acute or convalescent COVID-19. This chain connects TRBV12-5 to TRBJ2-1, with TRBD2 matching 11 bases. Sequencing was carried out using peripheral blood. This CDR3 is CASGFSGRAVNEQFF. DNA for the CDR3: TGTGCTAGTGGTTTTAGCGGGAGGGCCGTCAATGAGCAGTTCTTC.